This TCR beta chain was found in a study of blood T cell repertoires in COVID-19. This CDR3 has 12 amino acids. The V end lost 5 bases, the J end lost 8 bases, and 12 bases lay between the germline ends. Germline lookup yields CDR1 SGHTA and CDR2 FQGNSA. Sequenced by immunoSEQ multiplex PCR; TCRdb stores in-frame clones only, minus some. The sample yields some 150,000 clones, approximately 89% seen once. This chain connects TRBV7-2 to TRBJ1-1; D is undetermined. The sequence derives from a human donor in a cohort sampled during active COVID-19. The sequencing sample was made of peripheral blood. The CDR3 DNA reads as TGTGCCAGCAGCCCCCAGATCCTCGAAGCTTTCTTT. It codes for CASSPQILEAFF.